This TCR beta chain was sequenced in a study of cytomegalovirus exposure and HLA in healthy donors. Background on the study: About 85 million unique TCR sequences came from HLA-typed donors in an early release.

Turning to this clone: What it binds is unknown.

Study-level results: There were 160 or so TCR beta chains listed as cytomegalovirus-associated. Most of the TCR beta V segments (in an earlier analysis) were productive either about 87% or about 30% of the time.

The primer mix had 60 Vbeta and 13 Jbeta primers. Libraries were prepared by immunoSEQ multiplex PCR; TCRdb keeps only in-frame clonotypes and omits some of them. The table shows just over 95,000 clones, with just under 80% occurring only once. This CDR3 has 17 amino acids. Trimming left V 3 bases short and J 1 base short, with 16 bases between. Germline V CDR1 and CDR2: LNHDA, SQIVND (reference sequence). The V gene is TRBV19, the J gene TRBJ1-5; perhaps TRBD1 as D (5 bases). The receptor's source is a woman in her thirties or forties in good health and CMV-seropositive. The sample consisted of PBMCs. Written as DNA, the CDR3 is TGTGCCAGTAGTATCCGGACACGTCGGGAGAGCAATCAGCCCCAGCATTTT. Its translation is CASSIRTRRESNQPQHF.